This T cell receptor (beta chain) came from a study of technical replicates of blood from several donors. Some clones are missing from TCRdb's copy, which holds only in-frame ones; the method was immunoSEQ multiplex PCR. The sample lists under 85,000 clones, around 97% seen once, with more than 0.15% in the top ten. V shed 7 bases and J shed 4 bases, with 5 bases lying between them. The CDR3 contains 11 residues. Germline values: CDR1 MDHEN, CDR2 SYDVKM. This receptor was obtained from a human donor in good health. The sample was T cells isolated from PBMCs. V is TRBV28 and J is TRBJ2-1, with D uncertain. The chain's CDR3 is CASTQYNEQFF. CDR3 sequence (DNA): TGTGCCAGCACCCAATACAATGAGCAGTTCTTC. Complete variable domain (other parts from reference TRBV28 and TRBJ2-1): DVKVTQSSRYLVKRTGEKVFLECVQDMDHENMFWYRQDPGLGLRLIYFSYDVKMKEKGDIPEGYSVSREKKERFSLILESASTNQTSMYLCASTQYNEQFFGPGTRLTVL.